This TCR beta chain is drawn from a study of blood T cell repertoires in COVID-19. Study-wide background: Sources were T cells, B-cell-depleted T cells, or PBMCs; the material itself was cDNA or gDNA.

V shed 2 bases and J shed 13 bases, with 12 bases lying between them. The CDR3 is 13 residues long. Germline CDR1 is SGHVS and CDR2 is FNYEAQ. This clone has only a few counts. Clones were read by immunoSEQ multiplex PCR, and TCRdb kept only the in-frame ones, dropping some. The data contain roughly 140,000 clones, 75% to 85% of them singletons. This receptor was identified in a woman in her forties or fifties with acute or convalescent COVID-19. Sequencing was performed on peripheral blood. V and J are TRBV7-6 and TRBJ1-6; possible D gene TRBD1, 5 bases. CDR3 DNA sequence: TGTGCCAGCAGCTTAACAGGCGATGGGCCCCTCCACTTT. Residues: CASSLTGDGPLHF. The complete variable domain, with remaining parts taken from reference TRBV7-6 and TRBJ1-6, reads GAGVSQSPRYKVTKRGQDVALRCDPISGHVSLYWYRQALGQGPEFLTYFNYEAQQDKSGLPNDRFSAERPEGSISTLTIQRTEQRDSAMYRCASSLTGDGPLHFGNGTRLTVT.